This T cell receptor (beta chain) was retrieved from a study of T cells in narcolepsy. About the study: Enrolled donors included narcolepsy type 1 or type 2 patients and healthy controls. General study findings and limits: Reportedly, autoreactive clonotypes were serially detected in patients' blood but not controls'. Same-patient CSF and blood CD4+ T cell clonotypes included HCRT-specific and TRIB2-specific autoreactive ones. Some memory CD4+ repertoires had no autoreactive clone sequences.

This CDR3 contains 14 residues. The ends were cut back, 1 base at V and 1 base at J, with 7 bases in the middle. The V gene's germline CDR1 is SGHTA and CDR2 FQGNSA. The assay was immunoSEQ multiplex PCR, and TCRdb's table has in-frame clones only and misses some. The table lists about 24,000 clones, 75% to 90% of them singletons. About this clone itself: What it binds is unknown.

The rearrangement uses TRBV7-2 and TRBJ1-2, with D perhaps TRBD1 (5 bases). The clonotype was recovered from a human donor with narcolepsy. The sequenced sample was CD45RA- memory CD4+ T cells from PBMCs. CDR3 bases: TGTGCCAGCAGCTTAGAGGGGATTAACTATGGCTACACCTTC. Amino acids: CASSLEGINYGYTF.